This TCR beta chain came from a study of OX40 agonist ivuxolimab in advanced cancers. About the study: Cancers in dose escalation were hepatocellular, melanoma, renal cell and head and neck. Whole-study findings and limits: Some nonresponders also had low normalized T-cell clonal expansion.

V was trimmed by 0 bases and J by 7 bases, leaving 9 bases between them. Germline CDR1 SGHDN, CDR2 FVKESK. CDR3 length equals 13 residues. Profiled with immunoSEQ multiplex PCR; TCRdb holds only in-frame clones, not every one. The sample shows over 45,000 clones, 85% to 90% of them seen only once. A word on this clone: Its antigen remains unidentified.

The receptor was isolated from an adult with an advanced solid tumor such as melanoma, head and neck, liver or kidney cancer. V usage is TRBV14 and J usage is TRBJ1-1; D unclear. The sample consisted of CD4+ or CD8+ T cells sorted from blood, taken in a trial of the OX40 agonist ivuxolimab. CDR3: CASSQDTVNEAFF. For the CDR3, the DNA is TGTGCCAGCAGCCAAGATACCGTTAATGAAGCTTTCTTT. The whole variable domain, filled in from reference TRBV14 and TRBJ1-1, reads EAGVTQFPSHSVIEKGQTVTLRCDPISGHDNLYWYRRVMGKEIKFLLHFVKESKQDESGMPNNRFLAERTGGTYSTLKVQPAELEDSGVYFCASSQDTVNEAFFGQGTRLTVV.